This TCR beta chain was sequenced during a study of blood T cell repertoires in COVID-19. This clone was found once. Only in-frame clones appear in the TCRdb table, and some are missing; sequencing was by immunoSEQ multiplex PCR. The repertoire holds 330,000 or so clones, roughly 90% seen once, with about 18% in the top ten. Looked up from germline, CDR1 is SGDLS and CDR2 is YYNGEE. The CDR3 has 13 residues. V shed 3 bases, J shed 4 bases, and the junction held 1 base outside the gene matches. The chain joins TRBV9 to TRBJ2-3; 8 bases fit TRBD1. The sample comprised PBMCs or T cells enriched from blood (not recorded which). This TCR came from a woman aged 25 to 39 who had recovered from COVID-19. The CDR3 protein is CASSEQGADTQYF. In nucleotides, the CDR3 is TGTGCCAGCAGCGAACAGGGGGCAGATACGCAGTATTTT.